This is a list of T cell receptor beta chains from one sample in a study of T cell responses to AZD1222 COVID-19 vaccine. This table comes from immunoSEQ multiplex PCR, and its TCRdb copy is limited to in-frame clones, with some not included. The sample carries some 130,000 clones, roughly 92% recorded once. The sample was peripheral blood, taken on day 0 of AZD1222 vaccination. The receptor source for this set is an adult in good health. The CDR3 runs from the conserved cysteine through the conserved F or W. D genes are given only for firm matches. A row's size may be missing; if present it is once, few, many or a size class.

v_call: TRBV19
cdr3_length: 14
d_call: -
clone_size: -
j_call: TRBJ1-1
cdr3_aa: CASSIPRENTEAFF
cdr3_nt: TGTGCCAGTAGTATCCCCAGGGAAAACACTGAAGCTTTCTTT

v_call: TRBV12-5
cdr3_length: 18
d_call: -
clone_size: -
j_call: TRBJ2-7
cdr3_aa: CASGLVLGVSSLSYEQYF
cdr3_nt: TGTGCTAGTGGTTTGGTACTCGGGGTATCGTCTCTTAGTTACGAGCAGTACTTC

v_call: TRBV5-6
cdr3_length: 18
d_call: TRBD1
clone_size: -
j_call: TRBJ1-4
cdr3_aa: CASSSPGQLSGSDEKLFF
cdr3_nt: TGTGCCAGCAGCTCCCCGGGACAGTTGTCCGGTAGTGACGAAAAACTGTTTTTT

v_call: TRBV5-3
cdr3_length: 14
d_call: -
clone_size: -
j_call: TRBJ2-1
cdr3_aa: CARSLLTRGNEQFF
cdr3_nt: TGTGCCAGAAGCTTGCTAACGAGGGGCAATGAGCAGTTCTTC

v_call: TRBV2
cdr3_length: 15
d_call: -
clone_size: -
j_call: TRBJ2-3
cdr3_aa: CASREDSSSTDTQYF
cdr3_nt: TGTGCCAGCAGAGAGGACAGTAGCAGCACAGATACGCAGTATTTT

v_call: TRBV30
cdr3_length: 12
d_call: TRBD1
clone_size: -
j_call: TRBJ2-7
cdr3_aa: CAWNTGDNEQYF
cdr3_nt: TGTGCCTGGAATACAGGGGACAACGAGCAGTACTTC

v_call: TRBV5-1
cdr3_length: 15
d_call: TRBD2
clone_size: -
j_call: TRBJ2-1
cdr3_aa: CASSGWREQLNEQFF
cdr3_nt: TGCGCCAGCAGCGGCTGGCGGGAGCAGCTCAATGAGCAGTTCTTC

v_call: TRBV6-4
cdr3_length: 17
d_call: -
clone_size: once
j_call: TRBJ1-5
cdr3_aa: CASSEAPAGRWRQPQHF
cdr3_nt: TGTGCCAGCAGTGAGGCTCCCGCTGGTCGCTGGCGTCAGCCCCAGCATTTT

v_call: TRBV2
cdr3_length: 15
d_call: -
clone_size: -
j_call: TRBJ1-5
cdr3_aa: CASSEQVDSNQPQHF
cdr3_nt: TGTGCCAGCAGTGAACAGGTGGATAGCAATCAGCCCCAGCATTTT

v_call: TRBV30
cdr3_length: 13
d_call: TRBD1
clone_size: -
j_call: TRBJ1-6
cdr3_aa: CAWSVDRGSPLHF
cdr3_nt: TGTGCCTGGAGTGTGGACAGGGGATCACCCCTCCACTTT

v_call: TRBV7-2
cdr3_length: 14
d_call: -
clone_size: -
j_call: TRBJ1-2
cdr3_aa: CASSLGQGLYGYTF
cdr3_nt: TGTGCCAGCAGCTTAGGACAAGGATTATATGGCTACACCTTC

v_call: TRBV19
cdr3_length: 16
d_call: -
clone_size: once
j_call: TRBJ2-3
cdr3_aa: CASSIVAGAPTDTQYF
cdr3_nt: TGTGCCAGTAGTATAGTTGCAGGGGCTCCTACAGATACGCAGTATTTT

v_call: TRBV5-4
cdr3_length: 15
d_call: -
clone_size: -
j_call: TRBJ1-6
cdr3_aa: CASSLSAGTNSPLHF
cdr3_nt: TGTGCCAGCAGCTTGTCGGCTGGGACTAATTCACCCCTCCACTTT

v_call: TRBV7-2
cdr3_length: 15
d_call: -
clone_size: -
j_call: TRBJ2-1
cdr3_aa: CASSGTAASYNEQFF
cdr3_nt: TGTGCCAGCAGTGGGACGGCGGCCTCCTACAATGAGCAGTTCTTC

v_call: TRBV25-1
cdr3_length: 14
d_call: -
clone_size: -
j_call: TRBJ2-3
cdr3_aa: CASSESLSTDTQYF
cdr3_nt: TGTGCCAGCAGTGAGTCGCTTAGCACAGATACGCAGTATTTT

v_call: TRBV28
cdr3_length: 13
d_call: -
clone_size: -
j_call: TRBJ2-3
cdr3_aa: CASSQGNTDTQYF
cdr3_nt: TGTGCCAGCAGCCAGGGTAATACGGATACGCAGTATTTT

v_call: TRBV10-3
cdr3_length: 20
d_call: TRBD2
clone_size: -
j_call: TRBJ2-1
cdr3_aa: CAIRALPGLAGIGPYNEQFF
cdr3_nt: TGTGCCATCAGGGCCCTCCCGGGACTAGCGGGAATCGGCCCCTACAATGAGCAGTTCTTC

v_call: TRBV11-2
cdr3_length: 18
d_call: -
clone_size: -
j_call: TRBJ1-2
cdr3_aa: CASSFPRRGARGNYGYTF
cdr3_nt: TGTGCCAGCAGCTTCCCTCGCCGGGGCGCTCGGGGAAACTATGGCTACACCTTC

v_call: TRBV7-9
cdr3_length: 14
d_call: TRBD2
clone_size: -
j_call: TRBJ2-3
cdr3_aa: CASSLPAGADTQYF
cdr3_nt: TGTGCCAGCAGCTTACCAGCGGGAGCAGATACGCAGTATTTT

v_call: TRBV13
cdr3_length: 13
d_call: -
clone_size: -
j_call: TRBJ2-2
cdr3_aa: CASSATSPGELFF
cdr3_nt: TGTGCCAGCAGCGCCACTAGTCCCGGGGAGCTGTTTTTT

v_call: TRBV5-4
cdr3_length: 12
d_call: TRBD2
clone_size: few
j_call: TRBJ2-7
cdr3_aa: CASIAGGYEQYF
cdr3_nt: TGTGCCAGCATAGCGGGAGGCTACGAGCAGTACTTC

v_call: TRBV6-1
cdr3_length: 14
d_call: -
clone_size: few
j_call: TRBJ1-6
cdr3_aa: CASSDRWSTSPLHF
cdr3_nt: TGTGCCAGCAGTGATCGCTGGAGTACTTCACCCCTCCACTTT

v_call: TRBV28
cdr3_length: 16
d_call: -
clone_size: once
j_call: TRBJ1-1
cdr3_aa: CASSPQGNPENTEAFF
cdr3_nt: TGTGCCAGCAGCCCACAGGGAAATCCAGAGAACACTGAAGCTTTCTTT

v_call: TRBV30
cdr3_length: 13
d_call: TRBD1
clone_size: once
j_call: TRBJ1-2
cdr3_aa: CAWSGGTGYGYTF
cdr3_nt: TGTGCCTGGAGTGGAGGGACAGGGTATGGCTACACCTTC

v_call: TRBV23-1
cdr3_length: 17
d_call: -
clone_size: -
j_call: TRBJ2-6
cdr3_aa: CASSQFGALVGANVLTF
cdr3_nt: TGCGCCAGCAGTCAATTTGGGGCCCTCGTGGGGGCCAACGTCCTGACTTTC

v_call: TRBV2
cdr3_length: 15
d_call: TRBD2
clone_size: -
j_call: TRBJ2-7
cdr3_aa: CASTPFGTSGSEQYF
cdr3_nt: TGTGCCAGCACCCCATTTGGGACTAGCGGGAGCGAGCAGTACTTC